These 12 T cell receptor beta chains originate from one sample sequenced in a study of human T cells and chemical hapten exposure. Described time point: patch test 1, 2 weeks after DPC sensitization. Stated treatment: therapeutic diphenylcyclopropenone sensitization with weekly scalp DPC. TCRdb analysed the RACE reads with MiXCR anew, one entry per CDR3 protein. The sample includes about 360,000 distinct CDR3 sequences, about 7% of them seen just once. The sequencing here drew on whole blood, taken in connection with sensitization to the hapten diphenylcyclopropenone (DPC). These receptors were taken from a woman aged 18-29 years with alopecia areata. Some clones in this sample may be carry-over from other donors' samples.

In its sample, this clonotype was seen many times. J is TRBJ2-3 and V is TRBV11-2; the D is unclear. Germline V gives CDR1 SGHAT, CDR2 FQNNGV. V dropped 1 base and J dropped 2 bases, with 13 bases sitting between them. The CDR3 is 16 amino acids. The CDR3 loop reads CASSLGASRDTDTQYF. The DNA for the CDR3 is TGTGCCAGCAGCTTAGGGGCTAGTAGAGACACAGATACGCAGTATTTT.

The V and J genes are TRBV7-4 and TRBJ2-3; the D is unclear. CDR1 and CDR2 (germline): SGHVT, SQSDAQ. The length of the CDR3 is 12 residues. V was pared by 5 bases and J by 2 bases, with 5 bases between. CDR3 coding DNA: TGTGCCAGCAGCATCAACACAGATACGCAGTATTTT. Translation: CASSINTDTQYF.

This clonotype was observed many times. V and J are TRBV6-2 or TRBV6-3 and TRBJ1-2; D may be TRBD1 (5 bases). Trimming cost V 2 bases and J 0 bases, with 7 bases left between them. The CDR3 is 14 amino acids. CDR1 and CDR2 from the germline V gene are MNHEY and SVGEGT. CDR3 sequence: CASSYRDANYGYTF. The CDR3 bases are TGTGCCAGCAGTTACCGGGACGCTAACTATGGCTACACCTTC.

This clonotype was observed a few times. V gene TRBV10-3 combines with J gene TRBJ1-1; D gene uncertain. This CDR3 has 13 amino acids. Germline lookup yields CDR1 ENHRY and CDR2 SYGVKD. Trimming removed 3 bases from V and 0 bases from J, with 5 bases in between. CDR3 sequence reads: CAISDSVNTEAFF. The CDR3 DNA follows: TGTGCCATCAGTGACAGCGTGAACACTGAAGCTTTCTTT.

This chain uses TRBV27 with TRBJ1-4; no clear D gene. Per germline, CDR1 MNHEY and CDR2 SMNVEV (reference sequence). This CDR3 spans 15 amino acids. V lost 3 bases and J 7 bases, leaving 15 bases between the germline ends. CDR3 residues: CASSLAGSSGEKLFF. The CDR3 DNA reads as TGTGCCAGCAGTTTGGCCGGGTCTAGTGGTGAAAAACTGTTTTTT.

The rearrangement joins TRBV21-1 to TRBJ2-5; the listed D gene, TRBD1, was not tested against the DNA. TRBV21-1 is a pseudogene segment. The CDR3 sequence is 21 residues long. The CDR3: CASSIRELRLTHSRNQETQYF. The CDR3, as DNA: TGTGCCAGCAGCATCCGGGAGCTAAGACTTACCCACAGTAGAAATCAAGAGACCCAGTACTTC.

This clonotype was seen many times. The chain couples TRBV29-1 to TRBJ1-1; D not certain. The CDR3 has 12 residues. V was pared by 7 bases and J by 6 bases, with 15 bases between. Germline V lookup: CDR1 SQVTM, CDR2 ANQGSEA. CDR3: CSAPGEGSEAFF. CDR3 coding DNA: TGCAGCGCCCCCGGAGAAGGCTCTGAAGCTTTCTTT.

The chain recombines TRBV9 with TRBJ2-5; D unclear. V gave up 0 bases and J gave up 2 bases, with 5 bases separating them. CDR3 length equals 13 residues. CDR1 is SGDLS, CDR2 YYNGEE, per germline. CDR3 DNA sequence: TGTGCCAGCAGCGTAGGGGCACAAGAGACCCAGTACTTC. Translation gives CASSVGAQETQYF.

The rearrangement uses TRBV21-1 and TRBJ2-1; TRBD1, the table's D call, was not compared with the DNA. TRBV21-1 is a known pseudogene. The CDR3 is made up of 14 amino acids. The CDR3 DNA reads as TGTGCCACCGAGGACAGGGACCCTTACAATGAGCAGTTCTTC. Translation gives CATEDRDPYNEQFF.

This clonotype has ten or more counts. The rearrangement uses TRBV7-2 and TRBJ2-3; D is unclear. In germline, CDR1 is SGHTA, CDR2 FQGNSA. Trimming left V 4 bases short and J 2 bases short, with 16 bases between. The CDR3 consists of 16 residues. The CDR3: CASSSDLQRSTDTQYF. CDR3 nucleotide sequence: TGTGCCAGCAGCTCCGACCTCCAGCGTTCCACAGATACGCAGTATTTT.

This sequence joins TRBV6-2 or TRBV6-3 and TRBJ1-2; D may be TRBD1 (5 bases). V lost 0 bases to trimming and J lost 4 bases, with 12 bases between them. This CDR3 has 15 amino acids. CDR1 is MNHEY, CDR2 SVGEGT, per germline. CDR3 loop: CASSYSAAGTYGYTF. CDR3 coding DNA: TGTGCCAGCAGTTACTCCGCCGCAGGGACCTATGGCTACACCTTC.

V gene TRBV4-1 combines with J gene TRBJ2-3; 14 nucleotides agree with TRBD2. Trimming removed 0 bases from V and 0 bases from J; junction bases left unmatched: 5. Germline lookup yields CDR1 MGHRA and CDR2 YSYEKL. The CDR3 runs to 19 residues. The CDR3 sequence is CASSQDWTSGGLSTDTQYF. In DNA, the CDR3 is TGCGCCAGCAGCCAAGATTGGACTAGCGGGGGGCTCAGCACAGATACGCAGTATTTT.